The rows below give T cell receptor beta chains drawn from one sample of a study of regulatory and conventional T cells in RAG deficiency. Clones were sequenced by immunoSEQ multiplex PCR, and TCRdb holds only the in-frame ones, with some missing. The data contain 20,000 to 25,000 clones, around 97% of them seen just once; the ten biggest clones take up 1% to 1.5%. These data were also filed under a second study, of regulatory T cells.

The sample consisted of CD25- CD4+ T cells sorted from blood. The receptors stem from a human donor in good health. Each CDR3 is given with its conserved first and last residue.

v_call cdr3_aa
TRBV11-2 CASSSIQGARNTIYF
TRBV19 CASSSGMALGLSDTQYF
TRBV4-2 CASSQELAGGYEQYF
TRBV14 CASSQEWGLLLPYEQYF
TRBV6-1 CASRKPTGIDQPQHF
TRBV5-1 CASRVDSYSPLHF
TRBV5-1 CASSFSGTGDQPQHF
TRBV6-6 CASGDSDRALAGELFF
TRBV28 CASSLTDRGLEKLFF
TRBV7-3 CASSPTGGDNSGNTIYF
TRBV5-4 CASSSRQQGVAGNTIYF
TRBV19 CASRETGTGGQPQHF
TRBV28 CASSGLAGTKYQETQYF
TRBV5-4 CASSLAGTDTQYF
TRBV28 CASSPRTGFLPQHF
TRBV6-5 CASRSPNQPQHF
TRBV7-2 CASTPGVGETQYF
TRBV2 CASSGLGGAYEQYF
TRBV5-1 CASSGSEGTKNEKLFF
TRBV7-2 CASSLENSSREQFF
TRBV21-1 CASSNEQRGPTLTYEQYF
TRBV7-2 CASSLVVSGNQPQHF
TRBV5-6 CASIDKTGEFAAFF
TRBV30 CAWSGGQTRRHPGGYTF
TRBV18 CASPSLSDYSTGELFF
TRBV11-2 CASSLQGNTEAFF
TRBV7-8 CASSLAGAGYGYTF
TRBV29-1 CSVRGGAVTEAFF
TRBV28 CASSRRGSHEQYF
TRBV15 CATSRDPRGVSTDTQYF
TRBV4-1 CASSQDRGGWTEAFF
TRBV6-5 CASSPVGGVDEKLFF
TRBV7-2 CASSLMGLAGGFNPGELFF
TRBV6-5 CASSLQQGLEAFF
TRBV6-6 CASTRGGDEQYF
TRBV10-3 CAISRMATSGRETQYF
TRBV4-1 CASSQDRTDNSPLHF
TRBV5-4 CASRGGRTKVETQYF
TRBV2 CASSAGQNYGYTF
TRBV19 CASNNRDRGRENIQYF
TRBV5-5 CASSPSGGTNEKLFF
TRBV23-1 CASSISGQATEQYF
TRBV6-5 CASSYGHSVIHSPLHF
TRBV7-3 CASSPGGGKAEAFF
TRBV19 CASSPRGARYGYTF
TRBV5-1 CASSLEGWSARGVRGFEQYF
TRBV5-4 CASSFADTQYF
TRBV19 CASSVGSGVNTEAFF
TRBV7-2 CASSIAEMPNEQFF
TRBV2 CASRTTENYGYTF
TRBV10-3 CAISELRPSGKGADTQYF
TRBV30 CAWNGDSEKLFF
TRBV6-6 CASSKYKVGNTEAFF
TRBV9 CASSVEGLAARTDTQYF